This T cell receptor (beta chain) was profiled in a study of T-cell memory formation after mild COVID-19. Study conclusions and caveats: CD4+ clones that contracted lay mainly in CM and EM; CD8+ ones lay in EMRA. The authors left the SARS-CoV-2 specificity of second-wave clones peaking on day 37 unconfirmed. Cross-reactive memory seemingly joined, as some responding clones were found in pre-infection memory.

In this sample, this clonotype turned up many times. As yet, its antigen is unknown. This CDR3 contains 15 residues. CDR1 and CDR2 from the germline V gene are GTSNPN and SVGIG (reference sequence). The V gene lost 0 bases and the J gene lost 1 base, with 9 bases spanning the gap. TCRdb itself ran the 5' RACE reads through MiXCR, one entry per CDR3 protein. The sample records 35,000 to 50,000 distinct CDR3 sequences, approximately 6.5% being singletons. The clonotype was recovered from an adult who had mild COVID-19 (a few samples of this study predate the infection). Cell type and time point are not known. Sequencing was carried out using PBMCs or a T cell subset sorted from them (not recorded which). The J gene is TRBJ2-2, the V gene TRBV30; D is unresolved. This CDR3 reads CAWSVGSWNTGELFF. CDR3 nucleotide sequence: TGTGCCTGGAGTGTAGGCAGCTGGAACACCGGGGAGCTGTTTTTT.